This T cell receptor (beta chain) was identified in a study of multiple sclerosis patients with progressive multifocal leukoencephalopathy. Study-wide results and limits: Findings may reflect JC virus infection or just general immunocompromise.

The time point was: before natalizumab initiation. All PML patients were female, and all patients had earlier interferon beta. To note about this clone: Its antigen is still unknown.

The V end lost 6 bases, the J end lost 3 bases, and 18 bases lay between the germline ends. Germline lookup yields CDR1 KGHSH and CDR2 LQKENI. This CDR3 has 15 amino acids. The assay was immunoSEQ multiplex PCR, and TCRdb's table has in-frame clones only and misses some. The data show about 28,000 clones, 88% seen once. This TCR derives from a human donor with multiple sclerosis. The rearrangement links TRBV18 to TRBJ2-7; D possibly matches TRBD1 or TRBD2 (5 bases each). The specimen was PBMCs. CDR3 in DNA: TGTGCCAGCTCCCCATACGGGACGGGCCTCTACGAGCAGTACTTC. It encodes CASSPYGTGLYEQYF.